This T cell receptor beta chain was captured by sequencing in a study of Ad26.COV2.S vaccination and SARS-CoV-2 variants. Overall study: Trial arm assignment for the donor was COV1001 Ad26.COV2.S. The study gave Ad26.COV2.S intramuscularly, once or twice 56 days apart.

The treatment: around 19 received Ad26.COV2.S at low or high dose, single or two shots; 5 received placebo; per-sample allocation not given. Samples analyzed were those drawn on day 63 after the first vaccine or placebo injection. As its vector, the vaccine had Ad26, which expressed Wuhan-strain SARS-CoV-2 spike. The protocol was immunoSEQ multiplex PCR, while the TCRdb copy is restricted to in-frame clones and leaves out a portion. In the table there are about 680,000 clones, 89% of which are singletons. Concerning this clone itself: Antigen specificity is unknown.

Study results and caveats: Spike-specific TCR breadth ran higher among vaccine recipients than placebo recipients.

CDR1 is MNHNS, CDR2 SASEGT, per germline. This CDR3 is built from 14 residues. V lost 2 bases, J lost 6 bases, and 4 bases stayed unmatched. Sequences were derived from peripheral blood, sampled in a trial of Ad26.COV2.S vaccine versus placebo. This chain uses TRBV6-1 with TRBJ2-7, with 10 bases lining up with TRBD1. This TCR was recovered from a person aged 18-60 years who received the Ad26.COV2.S COVID-19 vaccine or a placebo. Written as DNA, the CDR3 is TGTGCCAGCAGTGAAACCTGGACAGGGGGCGAGCAGTACTTC. As protein: CASSETWTGGEQYF.